This T cell receptor beta chain was sequenced for a study of T cell repertoires in cytomegalovirus infection. The wider study: From public TCR beta signatures came an indication of both CMV infection and matching HLA type. Study-level points and caveats: HLA-C-restricted CMV clonotypes gave the most frequent clonotype in two of eight donors.

This clonotype was seen only a few times. Its specificity is not known. TCRdb re-called the reads through MiXCR, storing one row per CDR3 protein. The table records 100,000 or so distinct CDR3 sequences, about 31% of them present only once. CDR3 size: 12 residues. Trimming left V 5 bases short and J 1 base short, with 5 bases between. The V gene's germline CDR1 is SGHAT and CDR2 FQNNGV. The sample in question was CD8+ T cells from cultured PBMCs, obtained from culture after CMV antigen stimulation. This clonotype originated in a human donor in good health (CMV status not recorded). Some clones in this sample may be carry-over from other donors' samples. The chain combines TRBV11-2 with TRBJ2-5; the D is unclear. The CDR3 reads CASSNLQETQYF. CDR3 nucleotide sequence: TGTGCCAGCAGCAACCTCCAAGAGACCCAGTACTTC.